The 26 T cell receptor beta chains presented below share a single source sample, sequenced in a study of shared clonotypes between healthy human individuals. Clones were sequenced by immunoSEQ multiplex PCR, and TCRdb holds only the in-frame ones, with some missing. The sample comprises about 480,000 clones, about 79% of which are singletons, and under 15% rests with the top ten. Sequenced sample: PBMCs. These receptors were obtained from a woman in her forties in good health. Some clones in this sample may be carry-over from other donors' samples.

The J gene is TRBJ1-1, the V gene TRBV5-1; D not certain. Germline V gene sequence: CDR1 SGHRS, CDR2 YFSETQ. V gave up 3 bases and J gave up 7 bases, with 13 bases separating them. The CDR3 loop spans 13 amino acids. The CDR3 DNA sequence: TGCGCCAGCAGCTCCGGACGGGAGTTTGAAGCTTTCTTT. This gives the protein CASSSGREFEAFF.

The gene calls are TRBV15 and TRBJ2-1, with a tentative D call TRBD2 (5 bases). CDR1 is LNHNV and CDR2 is YYDKDF in the germline V gene (reference sequence). The CDR3 extends over 11 amino acids. V was cut by 8 bases and J by 8 bases, with 10 bases left in between. The CDR3 bases are TGTGCCACCGGGAGTAATTATGAGCAGTTCTTC. Its translation is CATGSNYEQFF.

The rearrangement uses TRBV30 and TRBJ2-1; 7 bases are shared with TRBD2. Trimming at V came to 8 bases and at J to 5 bases, leaving 12 bases not matched to a gene. The CDR3 is made up of 14 amino acids. Germline assignment: CDR1 GTSNPN and CDR2 SVGIG (reference sequence). The CDR3, as DNA: TGTGCCCTATATCGCGGGAGCCCCCACAATGAGCAGTTCTTC. Protein: CALYRGSPHNEQFF.

This clone was seen more than once but under ten times. This rearrangement joins TRBV5-5 to TRBJ1-5; D is unclear. Per germline, CDR1 SGHKS and CDR2 YYEKEE (reference sequence). Trimming took 1 base from V and 1 from J, leaving 3 bases between them. The CDR3 consists of 13 residues. The CDR3 loop is CASSLWSNQPQHF. CDR3 in DNA: TGTGCCAGCAGCTTGTGGAGCAATCAGCCCCAGCATTTT.

V gene TRBV5-4 combines with J gene TRBJ2-7, with D perhaps matching TRBD2 (6 bases). Germline V gives CDR1 SGHNT, CDR2 YYREEE (reference sequence). This CDR3 is 19 amino acids long. The V and J ends lost 5 bases and 3 bases respectively, with 30 bases between them. The CDR3 nucleotides read TGTGCCAGCAGTTTAGTAGGGGCGGGAAGATCCCGTGGAGTCTACGAGCAGTACTTC. It is translated as CASSLVGAGRSRGVYEQYF.

About this clone itself: This may arise from a read error, as a much more abundant clone is one base away. The chain couples TRBV9 to TRBJ2-1; D not resolved. V was clipped by 1 base and J by 4 bases, with 3 bases between them. The CDR3 has 12 amino acids. Germline values: CDR1 SGDLS, CDR2 YYNGEE. The CDR3 sequence: CASSVLYNEQFF. CDR3 DNA: TGTGCCAGCAGCGTACTTTACAATGAGCAGTTCTTC.

CDR3 sequence reads: CASSLGGRLAGSGANVLTF. CDR3 DNA: TGTGCCAGCAGCTTGGGAGGGAGACTCGCTGGCTCTGGGGCCAACGTCCTGACTTTC. The chain employs TRBV5-4 and TRBJ2-6, with TRBD2 as a possible D gene (5 bases). Deletions cut 0 bases from V and 0 bases from J, with 16 bases between. CDR1 SGHNT and CDR2 YYREEE come from the germline V gene (reference sequence). The CDR3 sequence is 19 residues long.

The gene calls are TRBV2 and TRBJ2-3, with D perhaps TRBD2 (6 bases). Per the germline V gene, CDR1 is SNHLY and CDR2 is FYNNEI. This CDR3 is 13 amino acids long. The V and J ends lost 5 bases and 5 bases respectively, with 11 bases between them. For the CDR3, the DNA is TGTGCCAGCAGTAAGACTAGACAAGATACGCAGTATTTT. Protein: CASSKTRQDTQYF.

The J gene is TRBJ2-1, the V gene TRBV11-3; possibly TRBD2 for D (6 bases). Trimming stripped 3 bases from V and 4 bases from J, with 10 bases between. Looked up from germline, CDR1 is SGHNT and CDR2 is YENEEA. The CDR3 sequence is 14 residues long. Written as DNA, the CDR3 is TGTGCCAGCAGCTTGGCTAGCGTTTACAATGAGCAGTTCTTC. It is translated as CASSLASVYNEQFF. Variable domain in full (rest from reference TRBV11-3 and TRBJ2-1): EAGVVQSPRYKIIEKKQPVAFWCNPISGHNTLYWYLQNLGQGPELLIRYENEEAVDDSQLPKDRFSAERLKGVDSTLKIQPAELGDSAVYLCASSLASVYNEQFFGPGTRLTVL.

The gene calls are TRBV27 and TRBJ2-1; weak D call: TRBD2 (6 bases). The CDR3 sequence is 14 residues long. V dropped 0 bases and J dropped 7 bases, with 10 bases sitting between them. Germline V gene data show CDR1 as MNHEY and CDR2 as SMNVEV (reference sequence). Written as DNA, the CDR3 is TGTGCCAGCAGTTTATCGGGAGGCGCAAATGAGCAGTTCTTC. This sequence encodes CASSLSGGANEQFF.

The chain carries TRBV7-9 and TRBJ2-5; maybe TRBD2 (6 bases). The J call is in doubt because the DNA end fits TRBJ2-7 better. The CDR3 spans 13 residues. Germline CDR1 SEHNR, CDR2 FQNEAQ (reference sequence). The CDR3 region is CASSGTLSYEQYF. The CDR3, as DNA: TGTGCCAGCAGCGGGACTCTTTCCTACGAGCAGTACTTC.

Worth noting for this clone: The same CDR3 arises from other DNA sequences in this sample as well. The chain combines TRBV30 with TRBJ2-3; D is unresolved. The germline CDR1 and CDR2 sequences are GTSNPN and SVGIG (reference sequence). The CDR3 extends over 14 amino acids. V lost 0 bases, J lost 1 base, and 8 bases lay in between. The CDR3 DNA sequence: TGTGCCTGGAGTGTCGGGCAGCGCACAGATACGCAGTATTTT. This gives the protein CAWSVGQRTDTQYF.

This chain uses TRBV5-6 with TRBJ2-5, with 10 bases matching TRBD1. V lost 7 bases, J lost 5 bases, and 11 bases stayed unmatched. CDR1 is SGHDT and CDR2 is YYEEEE in the germline V gene. The CDR3 totals 15 residues. CDR3 sequence reads: CASGASRTGGETQYF. The CDR3 coding sequence is TGTGCCAGCGGGGCTTCCCGGACAGGGGGTGAGACCCAGTACTTC.

This chain joins TRBV5-4 and TRBJ2-7; 11 bases map to TRBD2. CDR1 and CDR2 (germline): SGHNT, YYREEE (reference sequence). Unmatched junction bases numbered 4, after V lost 3 bases and J lost 2 bases. The CDR3 is 15 residues long. The CDR3 DNA follows: TGTGCCAGCAGCTCACTAGCGGGAGACCCCTACGAGCAGTACTTC. Translation: CASSSLAGDPYEQYF.

The chain couples TRBV5-1 to TRBJ2-1; no clear D gene. Germline V CDR1 and CDR2: SGHRS, YFSETQ. The V and J ends lost 4 bases and 4 bases respectively, with 9 bases between them. This CDR3 has 13 residues. CDR3 sequence reads: CASSQAGYNEQFF. CDR3 coding DNA: TGCGCCAGCAGCCAGGCCGGATACAATGAGCAGTTCTTC.

V gene TRBV20-1 combines with J gene TRBJ2-7, with no clear D. The V gene lost 3 bases and the J gene lost 5 bases, with 5 bases spanning the gap. Germline CDR1 reads DFQATT; CDR2 reads SNEGSKA (reference sequence). The CDR3 is 10 amino acids. The CDR3 is CSASIHEQYF. CDR3 DNA: TGCAGTGCTAGTATCCACGAGCAGTACTTC.

The chain joins TRBV7-9 to TRBJ2-3; the match to TRBD2 covers 8 bases. The CDR3 sequence is 16 residues long. CDR1 is SEHNR, CDR2 FQNEAQ, per germline (reference sequence). Trimming removed 3 bases from V and 2 bases from J; junction bases left unmatched: 7. The CDR3: CASSFGGSGITDTQYF. Here the CDR3 DNA reads TGTGCCAGCAGCTTTGGTGGTAGCGGGATCACAGATACGCAGTATTTT.

A few counts support this clone. The chain is built from TRBV7-2 and TRBJ2-3; D remains ambiguous. CDR1 is SGHTA, CDR2 FQGNSA, per germline. The V gene lost 1 base and the J gene lost 5 bases, with 13 bases spanning the gap. CDR3 length equals 15 residues. The chain's CDR3 is CASSLVRGVGDTQYF. The CDR3, as DNA: TGTGCCAGCAGCTTAGTGCGTGGGGTCGGAGATACGCAGTATTTT.

This clone has just a few counts. The gene calls are TRBV5-5 and TRBJ1-1; D not resolved. The CDR3 contains 15 residues. Germline lookup yields CDR1 SGHKS and CDR2 YYEKEE (reference sequence). The V gene lost 1 base and the J gene lost 0 bases, with 10 bases spanning the gap. Here the CDR3 DNA reads TGTGCCAGCAGCTTGCACGGCGGGATGAACACTGAAGCTTTCTTT. Protein product: CASSLHGGMNTEAFF.

The chain uses TRBV4-2 and TRBJ2-4; 7 bases match TRBD1. The CDR3 spans 15 residues. CDR1 and CDR2 from the germline V gene are LGHNA and YNFKEQ. V lost 1 base, J lost 6 bases, and 6 bases stayed unmatched. CDR3 DNA: TGTGCCAGCAGCCAAGGCTATAGACAGGGAAACATTCAGTACTTC. Residues: CASSQGYRQGNIQYF.

This chain connects TRBV7-8 to TRBJ1-1, with TRBD1 as a possible D gene (5 bases). This CDR3 comprises 13 residues. The germline V and J ends were trimmed by 2 bases and 13 bases, with 17 bases remaining between them. Germline lookup yields CDR1 SGHVS and CDR2 FQNEAQ. CDR3 protein: CASSLQPREPGFF. The CDR3 bases are TGTGCCAGCAGCTTACAACCCAGGGAACCGGGTTTCTTT.

The chain couples TRBV23-1 to TRBJ1-1, with D unclear. TRBV23-1 is placed among ORFs of uncertain function. The CDR3 spans 15 residues. Trimming left V 2 bases short and J 3 bases short, with 13 bases between. CDR3 in DNA: TGCGCCAGCAGTCAACCCCCCGGGAGAGACACTGAAGCTTTCTTT. It specifies CASSQPPGRDTEAFF.

V and J are TRBV7-3 and TRBJ2-5, with TRBD2 identical over 13 bases. V lost 5 bases, J lost 2 bases, and 11 bases stayed unmatched. Germline V lookup: CDR1 SGHTA, CDR2 FQGTGA. There are 18 residues in the CDR3. CDR3 sequence (DNA): TGTGCCAGCAGCCCCGGGACTAGCGGGACCGGGGGTCAAGAGACCCAGTACTTC. This translates into CASSPGTSGTGGQETQYF.

J is TRBJ1-5 and V is TRBV28, with D possibly being TRBD1 (5 bases). The V gene's germline CDR1 is MDHEN and CDR2 SYDVKM. The CDR3 length is 16 residues. V lost 7 bases to trimming and J lost 2 bases, with 18 bases between them. CDR3 nucleotides: TGTGCCAGCAACTTCCCCAGGGTTGGAGGCAATCAGCCCCAGCATTTT. Protein sequence: CASNFPRVGGNQPQHF.

The chain carries TRBV25-1 and TRBJ2-5, with TRBD2 matching 9 bases. Germline V CDR1 and CDR2: MGHDK, SYGVNS. The CDR3 sequence is 14 residues long. J lost 5 bases, V lost 3 bases, and 4 bases had no gene match. This CDR3 reads CASSDPGLAETQYF. The CDR3 nucleotides read TGTGCCAGCAGTGACCCCGGACTAGCGGAGACCCAGTACTTC.

V usage is TRBV19 and J usage is TRBJ2-5; 8 bases align to TRBD1. Germline V gene lookup returns CDR1 LNHDA and CDR2 SQIVND (reference sequence). J gave up 4 bases and V 6 bases, and 7 bases lay outside the gene matches. This CDR3 spans 14 amino acids. CDR3 DNA: TGTGCCAGTAGCCAGGACAGGGCGGGAGAGACCCAGTACTTC. The encoded protein is CASSQDRAGETQYF.